This TCR beta chain was identified during a study of T cell responses to AZD1222 COVID-19 vaccine. Across the whole study: Samples with a second dose at about 4 or about 12 weeks were pooled together.

CDR1 is SGHTA, CDR2 FQGTGA, per germline. This CDR3 comprises 14 residues. V was shortened by 1 base and J by 9 bases, with 13 bases between the two germline ends. Only in-frame clones appear in the TCRdb table, and some are missing; sequencing was by immunoSEQ multiplex PCR. Of around 94,000 clones in the sample, about 88% were seen once. This TCR came from an adult in good health. The V call is TRBV7-3, the J call TRBJ2-1, with a possible D match to TRBD1 (6 bases). The sample was peripheral blood, taken on day 0 of AZD1222 vaccination. The chain's CDR3 is CASSLMWGQGEQFF. DNA of the CDR3: TGTGCCAGCAGCTTAATGTGGGGGCAGGGTGAGCAGTTCTTC. Full variable domain (outside the CDR3, taken from reference TRBV7-3 and TRBJ2-1): GAGVSQTPSNKVTEKGKYVELRCDPISGHTALYWYRQSLGQGPEFLIYFQGTGAADDSGLPNDRFFAVRPEGSVSTLKIQRTERGDSAVYLCASSLMWGQGEQFFGPGTRLTVL.